This TCR beta chain was found in a study of molecular identifiers for immune sequencing clone quantification. Many counts were recorded for this clonotype. Germline assignment: CDR1 DFQATT and CDR2 SNEGSKA (reference sequence). The CDR3 runs 14 residues. V dropped 1 base and J dropped 3 bases, with 13 bases sitting between them. With listed TCR primers and previously described methods, bulk TCR libraries were prepared. MiXCR, run by TCRdb on the PCR reads, gives a single entry per CDR3 protein. The sample contains 460,000 or so distinct CDR3 sequences, about 25% of which appear only once. V is TRBV20-1 and J is TRBJ2-7; tentatively, D is TRBD1 (6 bases). Sequenced material: naive CD8+ T cells from blood, with Jurkat cell RNA spiked in. The subset denotes: FACS-sorted CD8+CD4-CCR7+CD45RA+ naive T cells. This clonotype was sampled from a human donor in good health. Some libraries in this study had Jurkat cell RNA spiked in. Written as DNA, the CDR3 is TGCAGTGCTAGAGTTTCACAGGGAGTCTACGAGCAGTACTTC. Translated: CSARVSQGVYEQYF.